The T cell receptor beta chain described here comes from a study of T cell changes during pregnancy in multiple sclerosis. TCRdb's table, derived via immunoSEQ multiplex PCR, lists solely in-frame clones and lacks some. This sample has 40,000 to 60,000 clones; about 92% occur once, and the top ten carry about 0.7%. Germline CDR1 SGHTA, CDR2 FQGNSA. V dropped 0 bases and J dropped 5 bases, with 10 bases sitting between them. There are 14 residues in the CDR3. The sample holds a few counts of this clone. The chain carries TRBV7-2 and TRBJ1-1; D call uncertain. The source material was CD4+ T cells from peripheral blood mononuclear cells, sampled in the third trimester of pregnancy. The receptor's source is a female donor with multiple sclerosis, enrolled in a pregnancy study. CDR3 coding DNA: TGTGCCAGCAGCTTAGCCGTTGGGAGGACTGAAGCTTTCTTT. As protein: CASSLAVGRTEAFF.